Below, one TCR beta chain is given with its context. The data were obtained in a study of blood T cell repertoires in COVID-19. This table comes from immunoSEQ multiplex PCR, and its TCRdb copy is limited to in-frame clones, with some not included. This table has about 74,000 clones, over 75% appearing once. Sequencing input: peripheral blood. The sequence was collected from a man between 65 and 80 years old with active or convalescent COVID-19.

The CDR3, as DNA: TGTGCCAGCTCACCAGAGAGGGGGAGTGGGAACACTGAAGCTTTCTTT. Translating gives CASSPERGSGNTEAFF. The chain links TRBV18 to TRBJ1-1; D may be TRBD1 (6 bases). Germline V gene sequence: CDR1 KGHSH, CDR2 LQKENI. CDR3 length: 16 amino acids. Trimming stripped 2 bases from V and 1 base from J, with 14 bases between.